This TCR beta chain appears in the sequencing data of a study of T cells in Graves' hyperthyroidism and ophthalmopathy. The overall study: Before any treatment, at initial diagnosis, peripheral blood was collected.

CDR3 length: 15 residues. CDR1 and CDR2 (germline): SGHTA, FQGNSA. Trimming removed 0 bases from V and 2 bases from J, with 11 bases in between. Study-level results: Most expanded thyroid clonotypes above 0.001 recurred in blood.

RNA transcripts gave rise to amplified TCR beta CDR3 regions. In the first-round RT-PCR of the TCR CDR3, the HTBI primer set was used. In TCRdb, the multiplex PCR reads were re-called with MiXCR into one record per CDR3 protein. Counted here are 220,000 or so distinct CDR3 sequences, about a sixth occurring once; the ten biggest clones make up 25% to 30%. The PBMCs studied were ones that came from 10 ml fresh peripheral blood. This clonotype was recorded many times. Its cognate antigen is unknown. The receptor's source is a woman between 18 and 30 years old with Graves' ophthalmopathy. This chain uses TRBV7-2 with TRBJ2-7; D is ambiguous. The sequenced sample was blood. The CDR3 is CASSLAAQATYEQYF. Written as DNA, the CDR3 is TGTGCCAGCAGCTTAGCAGCCCAGGCGACCTACGAGCAGTACTTC.